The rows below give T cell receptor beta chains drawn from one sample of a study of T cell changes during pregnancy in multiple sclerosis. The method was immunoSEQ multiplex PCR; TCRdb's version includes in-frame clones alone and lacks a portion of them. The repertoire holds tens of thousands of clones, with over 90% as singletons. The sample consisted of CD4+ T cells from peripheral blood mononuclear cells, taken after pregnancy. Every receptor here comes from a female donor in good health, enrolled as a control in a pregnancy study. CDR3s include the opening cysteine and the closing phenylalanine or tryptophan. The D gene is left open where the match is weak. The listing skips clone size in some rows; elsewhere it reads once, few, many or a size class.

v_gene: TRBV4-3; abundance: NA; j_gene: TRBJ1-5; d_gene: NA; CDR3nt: TGCGCCAGCAGCCATTTCAGGGGAGCGGAAGATCAGCCCCAGCATTTT; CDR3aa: CASSHFRGAEDQPQHF
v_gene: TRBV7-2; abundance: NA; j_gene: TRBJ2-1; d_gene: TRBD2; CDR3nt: TGTGCCAGCAGCTTAGCTGGCGGGAGGGCCGGGAATGAGCAGTTCTTC; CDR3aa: CASSLAGGRAGNEQFF
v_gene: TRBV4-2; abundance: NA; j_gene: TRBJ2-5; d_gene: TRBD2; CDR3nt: TGTGCCAGCAGCCAAGATCTAGCGGGAGAAGAGACCCAGTACTTC; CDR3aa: CASSQDLAGEETQYF
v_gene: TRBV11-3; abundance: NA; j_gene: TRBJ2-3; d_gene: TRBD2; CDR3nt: TGTGCCAGCAGCTCTTGGACTAGCGGATCGGATACGCAGTATTTT; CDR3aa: CASSSWTSGSDTQYF
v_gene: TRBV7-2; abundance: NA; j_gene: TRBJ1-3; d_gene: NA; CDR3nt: TGTGCCAGCAGCTTCGGGGGCTCTGGAAACACCATATATTTT; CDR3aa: CASSFGGSGNTIYF
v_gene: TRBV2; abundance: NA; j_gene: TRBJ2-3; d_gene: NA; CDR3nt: TGTGCCAGCAGTGCAGCGACTAGCACAGATACGCAGTATTTT; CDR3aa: CASSAATSTDTQYF
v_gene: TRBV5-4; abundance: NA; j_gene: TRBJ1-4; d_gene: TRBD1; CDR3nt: TGTGCCAGCAGCCACGGACAGGGGGATGAAAAACTGTTTTTT; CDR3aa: CASSHGQGDEKLFF
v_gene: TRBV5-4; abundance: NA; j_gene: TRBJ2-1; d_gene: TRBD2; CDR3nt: TGTGCCAGCAGCTCGCCAGGACTAGCGGGGGGGAGAGCCTCCTACAATGAGCAGTTCTTC; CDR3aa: CASSSPGLAGGRASYNEQFF
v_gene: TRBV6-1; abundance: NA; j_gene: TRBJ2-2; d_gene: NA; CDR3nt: TGTGCCAGCTGTACATGGACCGGGGAGCTGTTTTTT; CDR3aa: CASCTWTGELFF
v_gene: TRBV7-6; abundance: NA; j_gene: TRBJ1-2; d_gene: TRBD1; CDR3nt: TGTGCCAGCAGCTTAAGACAGGGGGATGGCTACACCTTC; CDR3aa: CASSLRQGDGYTF
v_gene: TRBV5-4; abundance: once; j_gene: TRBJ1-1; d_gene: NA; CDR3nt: TGTGCCAGCAGCCCCGAGGGAGGTGGGACTGAAGCTTTCTTT; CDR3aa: CASSPEGGGTEAFF
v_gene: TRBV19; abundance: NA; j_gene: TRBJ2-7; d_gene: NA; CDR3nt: TGTGCCAGTAGTAGGAGTTCAAGTTCGAGCTCCTACGAGCAGTACTTC; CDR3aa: CASSRSSSSSSYEQYF
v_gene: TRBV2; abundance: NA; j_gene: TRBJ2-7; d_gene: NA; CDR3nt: TGTGCCAGCAGAGACTGGACAGCCTCCTACGAGCAGTACTTC; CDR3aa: CASRDWTASYEQYF
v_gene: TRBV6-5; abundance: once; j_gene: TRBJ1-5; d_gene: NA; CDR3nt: TGTGCCAGCAGCTCCGGGTCCTACGGGGCCCAGCATTTT; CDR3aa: CASSSGSYGAQHF
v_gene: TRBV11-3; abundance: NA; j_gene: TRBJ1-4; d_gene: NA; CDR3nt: TGTGCCAGCAGCTTAGCCCATAATGAAAAACTGTTTTTT; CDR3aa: CASSLAHNEKLFF
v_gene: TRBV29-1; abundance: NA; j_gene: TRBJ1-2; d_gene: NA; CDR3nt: TGCAGCGCCACGACAGGCTATGGCTACACCTTC; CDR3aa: CSATTGYGYTF
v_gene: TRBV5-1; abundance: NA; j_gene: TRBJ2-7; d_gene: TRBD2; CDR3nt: TGCGCCAGCAGCCAAAGGACTAGCGGGAGGAGATACGAGCAGTACTTC; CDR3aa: CASSQRTSGRRYEQYF
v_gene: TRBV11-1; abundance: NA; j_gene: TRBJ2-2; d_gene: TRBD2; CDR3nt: TGTGCCAGCAGCTTTAGCGGGCCGAACACCGGGGAGCTGTTTTTT; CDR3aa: CASSFSGPNTGELFF
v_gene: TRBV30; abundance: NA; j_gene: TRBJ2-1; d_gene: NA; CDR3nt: TGTGCCTGGAGACACCTCCGGACTGGATGGCCCCCCCAGTTCTTC; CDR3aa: CAWRHLRTGWPPQFF
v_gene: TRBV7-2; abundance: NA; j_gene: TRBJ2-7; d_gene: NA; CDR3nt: TGTGCCAGCAGCTTCGGCGGGATGGTCGAGCAGTACTTC; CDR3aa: CASSFGGMVEQYF
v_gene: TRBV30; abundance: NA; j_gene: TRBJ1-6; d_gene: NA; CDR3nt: TGTGCCTGGACCCTGGGGGCAAATTCACCCCTCCACTTT; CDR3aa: CAWTLGANSPLHF
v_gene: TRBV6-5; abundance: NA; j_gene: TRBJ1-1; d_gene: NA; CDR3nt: TGTGCCAGCGGTCCTCGGGCTACGGAGGGGACTGAAGCTTTCTTT; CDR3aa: CASGPRATEGTEAFF
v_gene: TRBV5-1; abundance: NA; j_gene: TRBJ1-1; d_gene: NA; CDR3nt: TGCGCCAGCAGCTTCTTGGCAAACACTGAAGCTTTCTTT; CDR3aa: CASSFLANTEAFF
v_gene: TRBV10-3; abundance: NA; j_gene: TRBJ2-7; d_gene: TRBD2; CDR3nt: TGTGCCATCTCGAGCGGGAGGGACTACGAGCAGTACTTC; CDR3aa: CAISSGRDYEQYF
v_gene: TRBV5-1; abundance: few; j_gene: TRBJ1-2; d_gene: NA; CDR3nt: TGCGCCAGCAGCTTGGGGGCACTCGGCTATGGCTACACCTTC; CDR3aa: CASSLGALGYGYTF
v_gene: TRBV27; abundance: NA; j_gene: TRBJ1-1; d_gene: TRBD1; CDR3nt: TGTGCCAGCAGTTCCCTCGTGTGGGACAGCAGTGAAGCTTTCTTT; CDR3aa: CASSSLVWDSSEAFF
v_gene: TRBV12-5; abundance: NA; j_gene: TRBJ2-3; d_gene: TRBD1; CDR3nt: TGTGCTAGTGGAGAGGGACAGGGGCTGGATACGCAGTATTTT; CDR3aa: CASGEGQGLDTQYF